The rows below give T cell receptor beta chains drawn from one sample of a study of OX40 agonist ivuxolimab in advanced cancers. Measured with immunoSEQ multiplex PCR; TCRdb has only the in-frame clones, and not every one. This table holds roughly 41,000 clones, approximately 88% found once. Here the sequenced sample was CD4+ or CD8+ T cells sorted from blood, taken in a trial of the OX40 agonist ivuxolimab. The receptors derive from an adult with an advanced solid tumor such as melanoma, head and neck, liver or kidney cancer. Both conserved end residues are trimmed from each CDR3. The order of the fields is D gene, V gene, J gene, CDR3 protein. D genes are given only for firm matches.

NA	TRBV19	TRBJ1-1	ASSPRTFAKMNTEAF
NA	TRBV30	TRBJ1-5	AWSEGRINQPQH
NA	TRBV6-6	TRBJ1-4	ASSYSDVGLF
TRBD2	TRBV7-9	TRBJ2-3	ASSPQVAGGRSTDTQY
TRBD2	TRBV4-2	TRBJ2-1	ASSRQVLAGGNEQF
TRBD1	TRBV5-1	TRBJ2-7	ASSPDRGLSYEQY
TRBD1	TRBV7-6	TRBJ2-1	ASSLDFLGQGDEQF
TRBD1	TRBV19	TRBJ2-7	ATASTQGAYEQY
TRBD2	TRBV7-9	TRBJ2-7	ASSYHAGDLDYEQY
NA	TRBV7-3	TRBJ2-3	ASSPHQADTQY
TRBD1	TRBV7-2	TRBJ2-3	ASSWGQGRLDTQY
TRBD2	TRBV19	TRBJ2-7	ASSISLAGNEQY
NA	TRBV6-5	TRBJ2-7	ASSVSSYEQY
NA	TRBV4-1	TRBJ2-3	ASSQVGGADTQY